This passage covers 17 T cell receptor beta chains from one sample sequenced in a study of shared clonotypes between healthy human individuals. Libraries were prepared by immunoSEQ multiplex PCR; TCRdb keeps only in-frame clonotypes and omits some of them. Here the sample spans more than 200,000 clones, over 60% being singletons. Specimen: memory CD4+ T cells sorted from blood. Specified subset: CD45RA-negative fraction. The receptors were gathered from a man aged 25-45 years in good health.

The rearrangement links TRBV5-1 to TRBJ1-1; D unclear. Per germline, CDR1 SGHRS and CDR2 YFSETQ. The CDR3 loop spans 16 amino acids. V was trimmed by 0 bases and J by 5 bases, leaving 17 bases between them. CDR3 protein: CASSLVASLLETEAFF. The CDR3 DNA reads TGCGCCAGCAGCTTGGTGGCATCCCTTCTCGAGACTGAAGCTTTCTTT. The full variable domain, its missing parts supplied by reference TRBV5-1 and TRBJ1-1, is KAGVTQTPRYLIKTRGQQVTLSCSPISGHRSVSWYQQTPGQGLQFLFEYFSETQRNKGNFPGRFSGRQFSNSRSEMNVSTLELGDSALYLCASSLVASLLETEAFFGQGTRLTVV.

The V call is TRBV6-1, the J call TRBJ1-3; D call uncertain. This CDR3 is built from 17 residues. CDR1 is MNHNS and CDR2 is SASEGT in the germline V gene. With 0 bases removed from V and 1 base from J, the gap between germline ends came to 13 bases. CDR3: CASSEAVGRVSGNTIYF. DNA of the CDR3: TGTGCCAGCAGTGAAGCGGTAGGGCGCGTATCTGGAAACACCATATATTTT.

This clone was seen a single time. The CDR3 DNA is TGTGCCAGCGGAGGACAGGCCCCCTACGAGCAGTACTTC. As protein: CASGGQAPYEQYF. The chain joins TRBV2 to TRBJ2-7; 7 bases are shared with TRBD1. Looked up from germline, CDR1 is SNHLY and CDR2 is FYNNEI. Germline trimming cut 8 bases from V and 2 bases from J; bases unmatched to any gene: 6. This CDR3 contains 13 residues.

The chain joins TRBV5-1 to TRBJ2-1, with D uncertain. The germline V and J ends were trimmed by 0 bases and 4 bases, with 11 bases remaining between them. From germline, CDR1 is SGHRS and CDR2 YFSETQ. This CDR3 region has 15 residues. CDR3 loop: CASSLVSQAYNEQFF. The CDR3 DNA follows: TGCGCCAGCAGCTTGGTATCGCAGGCGTACAATGAGCAGTTCTTC.

The chain links TRBV5-5 to TRBJ2-7; 12 positions agree with TRBD2. Germline CDR1 is SGHKS and CDR2 is YYEKEE (reference sequence). Germline trimming cut 2 bases from V and 4 bases from J; bases unmatched to any gene: 4. This CDR3 spans 15 amino acids. CDR3 sequence reads: CASSFTTSGSYEQYF. CDR3 bases: TGTGCCAGCAGCTTTACGACTAGCGGGAGTTACGAGCAGTACTTC.

This clone was observed a handful of times. CDR3 DNA sequence: TGTGCCAGCTCCTCCGTGGGGCAGACCGGTGGCTACACCTTC. Translated: CASSSVGQTGGYTF. The V gene is TRBV28, the J gene TRBJ1-2; D might be TRBD1 (5 bases). CDR3 size: 14 residues. V was pared by 8 bases and J by 7 bases, with 20 bases between. Germline loops: CDR1 MDHEN, CDR2 SYDVKM.

This chain connects TRBV4-2 to TRBJ2-7; either TRBD1 or TRBD2 may supply D (5 bases each). V dropped 2 bases and J dropped 1 base, with 18 bases sitting between them. CDR1 is LGHNA and CDR2 is YNFKEQ in the germline V gene. This CDR3 is 17 amino acids long. CDR3 residues: CASSQQAGAGSSYEQYF. CDR3 nucleotide sequence: TGTGCCAGCAGCCAACAGGCCGGGGCTGGTAGTTCCTACGAGCAGTACTTC.

V and J are TRBV2 and TRBJ2-3; perhaps TRBD2 as D (6 bases). Trimming removed 7 bases from V and 4 bases from J, with 15 bases in between. CDR3 size: 14 residues. Germline values: CDR1 SNHLY, CDR2 FYNNEI. The CDR3 protein is CASNTGVGPDTQYF. CDR3 nucleotides: TGTGCCAGCAATACGGGAGTGGGTCCAGATACGCAGTATTTT.

A few counts support this clone. This chain links TRBV28 with TRBJ1-1; a weak D match, TRBD1 (5 bases). The CDR3 has 15 residues. With 6 bases removed from V and 0 bases from J, the gap between germline ends came to 14 bases. Germline loops: CDR1 MDHEN, CDR2 SYDVKM. The CDR3 here is CASRQGDFMNTEAFF. DNA for the CDR3: TGTGCCAGCAGACAAGGGGACTTTATGAACACTGAAGCTTTCTTT.

This clone was seen more than once but under ten times. V usage is TRBV9 and J usage is TRBJ2-2, with no clear D. Trimming cost V 2 bases and J 6 bases, with 14 bases left between them. In germline, CDR1 is SGDLS, CDR2 YYNGEE. The CDR3 loop spans 15 amino acids. This CDR3 reads CASSVLNPPPGELFF. In nucleotides, the CDR3 is TGTGCCAGCAGCGTCTTAAATCCCCCACCCGGGGAGCTGTTTTTT. The variable domain in full, completed from reference TRBV9 and TRBJ2-2, reads DSGVTQTPKHLITATGQRVTLRCSPRSGDLSVYWYQQSLDQGLQFLIQYYNGEERAKGNILERFSAQQFPDLHSELNLSSLELGDSALYFCASSVLNPPPGELFFGEGSRLTVL.

The chain uses TRBV6-6 and TRBJ1-1; D not certain. Germline V gene sequence: CDR1 MNHNY, CDR2 SVGAGI (reference sequence). CDR3 length: 14 residues. With 3 bases removed from V and 0 bases from J, the gap between germline ends came to 8 bases. CDR3 DNA: TGTGCCAGCAGTTATAGGCAGATGAACACTGAAGCTTTCTTT. It specifies CASSYRQMNTEAFF.

This chain connects TRBV13 to TRBJ2-1, with TRBD2 identical over 7 bases. CDR3 length: 20 residues. Germline V gives CDR1 PRHDT, CDR2 FYEKMQ (reference sequence). Unmatched junction bases numbered 25, after V lost 2 bases and J lost 9 bases. The DNA for the CDR3 is TGTGCCAGCAGCTTAAGCTCCGGGAGGATCCCTCCAGTAGCGCCAACTGAGCAGTTCTTC. It encodes CASSLSSGRIPPVAPTEQFF.

This clone was detected only a few times. This chain connects TRBV28 to TRBJ1-5; D perhaps matches TRBD1 (6 bases). The germline gives CDR1 MDHEN, CDR2 SYDVKM. V was shortened by 3 bases and J by 9 bases, with 24 bases between the two germline ends. This CDR3 comprises 17 residues. The CDR3 spells CASSFRGGGHSSMPQHF. Here the CDR3 DNA reads TGTGCCAGCAGTTTTAGGGGGGGAGGACACTCTAGTATGCCCCAGCATTTT. Based on the CDR3 plus reference TRBV28 and TRBJ1-5, the full variable domain is DVKVTQSSRYLVKRTGEKVFLECVQDMDHENMFWYRQDPGLGLRLIYFSYDVKMKEKGDIPEGYSVSREKKERFSLILESASTNQTSMYLCASSFRGGGHSSMPQHFGDGTRLSIL.

CDR3: CASSPGGTSYNEQFF. The CDR3, as DNA: TGTGCCAGCAGCCCAGGGGGGACCTCCTACAATGAGCAGTTCTTC. The rearrangement uses TRBV5-5 and TRBJ2-1, with a weak D call TRBD1 (7 bases). The CDR3 loop spans 15 amino acids. Germline V CDR1 and CDR2: SGHKS, YYEKEE (reference sequence). Trimming left V 4 bases short and J 0 bases short, with 11 bases between.

This clone came up a few times. The junction departs from the called germline gene at one end, perhaps through a read error. This chain uses TRBV7-7 with TRBJ2-2; D assignment may be TRBD1 or TRBD2 (5 bases each). The CDR3 contains 17 residues. The germline V gene has CDR1 SSHAT and CDR2 FNYEAQ (reference sequence). The CDR3 region is CASSRMGVGVLAGELFF. DNA for the CDR3: TGTGCTAGCAGTCGAATGGGGGTGGGAGTACTCGCCGGGGAGCTGTTTTTT. Full variable domain (remainder filled in from reference TRBV7-7 and TRBJ2-2): GAGVSQSPRYKVTKRGQDVTLRCDPISSHATLYWYQQALGQGPEFLTYFNYEAQPDKSGLPSDRFSAERPEGSISTLTIQRTEQRDSAMYRCASSRMGVGVLAGELFFGEGSRLTVL.

This chain uses TRBV13 with TRBJ2-1, with D perhaps TRBD1 (6 bases). This CDR3 is built from 13 residues. Germline assignment: CDR1 PRHDT and CDR2 FYEKMQ (reference sequence). Trimming left V 0 bases short and J 6 bases short, with 6 bases between. The CDR3 coding sequence is TGTGCCAGCAGCTTAGGAGGGGGCAATGAGCAGTTCTTC. Translation gives CASSLGGGNEQFF.

Concerning this clone itself: One junction end does not reproduce the germline sequence, and a read error may be involved. The V and J genes are TRBV14 and TRBJ2-3, with D perhaps assigned TRBD1 or TRBD2 (5 bases each). The length of the CDR3 is 14 residues. Per the germline V gene, CDR1 is SGHDN and CDR2 is FVKESK. The CDR3 spells CASSQDPGPARSLF. The DNA of the CDR3 is TGTGCCAGCAGCCAAGATCCGGGACCCGCTAGGTCCTTATTT.